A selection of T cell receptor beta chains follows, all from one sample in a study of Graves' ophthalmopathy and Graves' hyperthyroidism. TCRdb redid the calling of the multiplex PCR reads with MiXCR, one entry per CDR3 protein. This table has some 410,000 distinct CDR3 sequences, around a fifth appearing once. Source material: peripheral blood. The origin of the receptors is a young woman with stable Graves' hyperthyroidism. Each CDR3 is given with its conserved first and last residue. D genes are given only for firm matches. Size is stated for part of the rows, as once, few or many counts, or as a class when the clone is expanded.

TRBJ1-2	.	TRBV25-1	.	CASRVDDNYGYTF	TGTGCCAGCCGGGTAGATGACAACTATGGCTACACCTTC
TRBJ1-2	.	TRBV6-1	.	CASSLRRIIINYGYTF	TGTGCCAGCAGTCTTCGACGGATCATAATCAACTATGGCTACACCTTC
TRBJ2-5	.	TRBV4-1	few	CASSQPRAVKQETQYF	TGCGCCAGCAGCCAACCGCGGGCGGTGAAACAAGAGACCCAGTACTTC
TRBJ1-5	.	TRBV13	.	CASSNGRGPQHF	TGTGCCAGCAGCAATGGGAGGGGGCCCCAGCATTTT
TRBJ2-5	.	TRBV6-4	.	CASSYSSCQETQYF	TGTGCCAGCAGTTATTCTTCCTGCCAAGAGACCCAGTACTTC
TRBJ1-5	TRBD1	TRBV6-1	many	CASSDVTGNRPQHF	TGTGCCAGCAGTGATGTGACAGGGAATCGGCCCCAGCATTTT
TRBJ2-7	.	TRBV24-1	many	CATSDFRGNSYEQYF	TGTGCCACCAGTGATTTCAGGGGAAACTCCTACGAGCAGTACTTC
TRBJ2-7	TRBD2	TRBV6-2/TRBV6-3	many	CASSYSPSGTTYEQYF	TGTGCCAGCAGTTACTCGCCTAGCGGGACTACCTACGAGCAGTACTTC
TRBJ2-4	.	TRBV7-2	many	CASSLERTTQYF	TGTGCCAGCAGCTTAGAAAGGACTACTCAGTACTTC
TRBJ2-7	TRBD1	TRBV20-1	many	CSAPPPGQGNEQYF	TGCAGTGCTCCTCCCCCGGGACAGGGGAACGAGCAGTACTTC
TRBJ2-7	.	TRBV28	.	CATWPRYLTYEQYF	TGTGCCACTTGGCCTCGGTACCTAACCTACGAGCAGTACTTC
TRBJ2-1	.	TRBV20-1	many	CSARVLDSYNEQFF	TGCAGTGCTAGAGTACTAGACTCCTACAATGAGCAGTTCTTC
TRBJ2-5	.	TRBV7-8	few	CASRNTGFGKETQYF	TGTGCCAGCAGGAATACGGGGTTTGGTAAAGAGACCCAGTACTTC
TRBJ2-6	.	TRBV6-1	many	CASRKTGYTFSGANVLTF	TGTGCCAGCAGGAAAACAGGTTACACCTTCTCTGGGGCCAACGTCCTGACTTTC
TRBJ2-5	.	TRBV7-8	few	CASSSRPGQETQYF	TGTGCCAGCAGCTCCCGACCGGGGCAAGAGACCCAGTACTTC
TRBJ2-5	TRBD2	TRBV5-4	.	CASSLDSGRDQETQYF	TGTGCCAGCAGCTTGGATAGCGGGAGGGACCAAGAGACCCAGTACTTC
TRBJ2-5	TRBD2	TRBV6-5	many	CASRRGGSRETQYF	TGTGCCAGCAGGCGGGGCGGGAGCAGAGAGACCCAGTACTTC
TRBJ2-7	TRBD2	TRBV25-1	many	CASSESGGPSYEQYF	TGTGCCAGCAGTGAATCGGGGGGGCCTTCCTACGAGCAGTACTTC
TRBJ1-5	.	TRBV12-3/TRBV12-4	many	CASNQGRLGDQPQHF	TGTGCCAGCAATCAGGGAAGGTTAGGGGATCAGCCCCAGCATTTT
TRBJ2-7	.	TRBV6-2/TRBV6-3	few	CASSFNSGTQDF	TGTGCCAGCAGTTTCAACAGCGGGACACAAGACTTC
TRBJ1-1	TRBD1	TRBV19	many	CASRDRGSGTEAFF	TGTGCCAGTAGGGACAGGGGGTCGGGCACTGAAGCTTTCTTT
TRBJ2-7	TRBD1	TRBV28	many	CASREPGQSYEQYF	TGTGCCAGCAGAGAACCGGGACAGTCCTACGAGCAGTACTTC
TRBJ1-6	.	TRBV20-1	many	CSARPLGGGSPLHF	TGCAGTGCTAGGCCTTTGGGGGGAGGGTCACCCCTCCACTTT
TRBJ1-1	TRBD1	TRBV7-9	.	CASSYGLDRGRGAFF	TGTGCCAGCAGCTACGGGCTAGACAGGGGAAGGGGAGCTTTCTTT
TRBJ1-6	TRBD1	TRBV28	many	CASSGGQLSSYNSPLHF	TGTGCCAGCAGTGGGGGACAGTTGAGCTCCTATAATTCACCCCTCCACTTT
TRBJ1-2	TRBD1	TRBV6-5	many	CASSYDGDSGGGYTF	TGTGCCAGCAGTTACGACGGGGACAGCGGAGGTGGCTACACCTTC
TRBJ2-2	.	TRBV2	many	CASRVAGRSTGELFF	TGTGCCAGTAGAGTTGCGGGGCGCAGCACCGGGGAGCTGTTTTTT
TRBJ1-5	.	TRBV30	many	CAWSVAQGNQPQHF	TGTGCCTGGAGTGTTGCGCAGGGAAATCAGCCCCAGCATTTT
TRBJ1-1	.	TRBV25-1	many	CASSEYGQNTEAFF	TGTGCCAGCAGTGAATATGGGCAGAACACTGAAGCTTTCTTT
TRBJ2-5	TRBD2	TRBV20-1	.	CSAPSGSGGLETQYF	TGCAGTGCTCCCTCAGGAAGCGGGGGCCTAGAGACCCAGTACTTC
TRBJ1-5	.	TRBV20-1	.	CSARDGIQPQHF	TGCAGTGCTAGAGATGGGATACAGCCCCAGCATTTT
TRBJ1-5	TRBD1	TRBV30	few	CACEVTGDNQPQHF	TGTGCCTGTGAGGTTACAGGGGACAATCAGCCCCAGCATTTT
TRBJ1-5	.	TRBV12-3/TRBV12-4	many	CASSPDGQPQHF	TGTGCCAGCAGTCCGGACGGGCAGCCCCAGCATTTT
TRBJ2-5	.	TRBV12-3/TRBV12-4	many	CASSLGPEETQYF	TGTGCCAGCAGTTTAGGCCCTGAAGAGACCCAGTACTTC
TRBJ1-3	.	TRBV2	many	CASTVEGNTIYF	TGTGCCAGCACCGTAGAAGGAAACACCATATATTTT
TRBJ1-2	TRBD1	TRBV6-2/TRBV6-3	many	CASSSTGGTNYGYTF	TGTGCCAGCAGTTCGACAGGGGGAACCAACTATGGCTACACCTTC
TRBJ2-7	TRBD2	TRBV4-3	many	CASSQGLAVTYEQYF	TGCGCCAGCAGCCAAGGACTAGCGGTAACCTACGAGCAGTACTTC
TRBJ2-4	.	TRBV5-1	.	CASSDSKNIQYF	TGCGCCAGCAGCGACAGTAAAAACATTCAGTACTTC
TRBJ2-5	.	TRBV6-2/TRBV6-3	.	CASTTGRRETQYF	TGTGCCAGCACGACGGGACGGAGGGAGACCCAGTACTTC
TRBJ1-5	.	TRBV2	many	CASSGRGGSNQPQHF	TGTGCCAGCAGTGGGAGGGGTGGAAGCAATCAGCCCCAGCATTTT
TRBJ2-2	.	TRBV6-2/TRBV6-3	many	CASSYLPGNTGELFF	TGTGCCAGCAGTTACCTTCCAGGGAACACCGGGGAGCTGTTTTTT
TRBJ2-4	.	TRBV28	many	CASSTGGALAKNIQYF	TGTGCCAGCAGTACAGGGGGGGCTTTAGCCAAAAACATTCAGTACTTC
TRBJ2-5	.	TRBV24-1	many	CATSDPTGRETQYF	TGTGCCACCAGTGATCCGACGGGACGAGAGACCCAGTACTTC
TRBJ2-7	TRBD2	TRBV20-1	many	CSARRLADYEQYF	TGCAGTGCTAGAAGACTAGCGGACTACGAGCAGTACTTC
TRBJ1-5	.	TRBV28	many	CASSIGGWASNQPQHF	TGTGCCAGCAGTATAGGGGGGTGGGCTAGCAATCAGCCCCAGCATTTT
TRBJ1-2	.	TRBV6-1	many	CASLGQPYGYTF	TGTGCCAGTCTAGGACAGCCCTATGGCTACACCTTC
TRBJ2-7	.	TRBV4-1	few	CASSQERRSSYEQYF	TGCGCCAGCAGCCAAGAAAGGAGGAGCTCCTACGAGCAGTACTTC
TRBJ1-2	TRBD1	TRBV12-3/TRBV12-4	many	CASSGTGNYGYTF	TGTGCCAGCAGCGGGACAGGGAACTATGGCTACACCTTC
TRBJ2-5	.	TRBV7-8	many	CASSLYQRPWETQYF	TGTGCCAGCAGCTTATACCAGCGCCCGTGGGAGACCCAGTACTTC
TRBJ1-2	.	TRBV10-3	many	CAISAAIIYGYTF	TGTGCCATCAGTGCCGCTATAATCTATGGCTACACCTTC
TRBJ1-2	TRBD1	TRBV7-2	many	CASSKGAGFGYGYTF	TGTGCCAGCAGCAAGGGGGCAGGGTTCGGCTATGGCTACACCTTC
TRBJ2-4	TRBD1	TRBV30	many	CAWSLRQGANIQYF	TGTGCCTGGAGTTTACGACAGGGGGCGAACATTCAGTACTTC
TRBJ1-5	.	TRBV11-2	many	CASSFGDGNQPQHF	TGTGCCAGCAGCTTTGGGGACGGCAATCAGCCCCAGCATTTT
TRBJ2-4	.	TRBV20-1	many	CSASMFSGYLAKNIQYF	TGCAGTGCTAGTATGTTCTCGGGGTATCTAGCCAAAAACATTCAGTACTTC
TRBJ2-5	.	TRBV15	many	CATSRGISETQYF	TGTGCCACCAGCAGAGGTATTTCCGAGACCCAGTACTTC